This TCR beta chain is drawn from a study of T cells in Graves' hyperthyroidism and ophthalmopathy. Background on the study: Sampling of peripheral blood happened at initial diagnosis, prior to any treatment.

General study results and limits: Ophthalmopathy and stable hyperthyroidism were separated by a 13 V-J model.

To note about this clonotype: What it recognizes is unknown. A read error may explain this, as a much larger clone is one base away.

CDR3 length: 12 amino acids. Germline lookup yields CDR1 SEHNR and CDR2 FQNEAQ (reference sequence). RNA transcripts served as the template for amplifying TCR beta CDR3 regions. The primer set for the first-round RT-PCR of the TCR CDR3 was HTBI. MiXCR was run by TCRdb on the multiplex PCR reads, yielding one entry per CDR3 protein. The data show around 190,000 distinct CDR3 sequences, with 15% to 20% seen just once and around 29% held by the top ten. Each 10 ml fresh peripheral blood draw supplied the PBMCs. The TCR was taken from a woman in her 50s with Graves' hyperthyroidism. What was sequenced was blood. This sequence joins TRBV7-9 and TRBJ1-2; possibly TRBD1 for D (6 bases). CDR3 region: CTSSRDIYGYTF. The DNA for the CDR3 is TGTACCAGCAGCCGGGACATCTATGGCTACACCTTC.